These 9 T cell receptor beta chains share one sample of origin, sequenced in a study of response to subunit inactivated influenza vaccine (dated by TCRdb to 2016 to 2019). Library method: RT-PCR. Sequencing used an Illumina HiSeq 2500. Using fastp at Q25 and MiXCR, TCRdb reprocessed the public reads and kept productive beta chains. Rows are unified per CDR3 protein, each entry keeping the most common DNA and genes. The sample table holds about 800,000 distinct CDR3 sequences, of which 21% were seen once. The top ten constitute roughly a tenth of the sample. Material: PBMCs from blood, obtained 5 days after vaccination. The receptors stem from a man aged 50 or older who received an inactivated influenza vaccine. Donor details come from another sample of the same person, matched by shared clones.

This chain links TRBV20-1 with TRBJ1-2, with D possibly matching TRBD1 (6 bases). CDR1 and CDR2 from the germline V gene are DFQATT and SNEGSKA (reference sequence). The V and J ends lost 0 bases and 6 bases respectively, with 14 bases between them. This CDR3 has 14 residues. The chain's CDR3 is CSARDFRGQDGYTF. CDR3 in DNA: TGCAGTGCTAGAGATTTCCGGGGGCAGGATGGCTACACCTTC.

The rearrangement links TRBV7-2 to TRBJ2-2, with D hard to call. This CDR3 contains 16 residues. Germline CDR1 SGHTA, CDR2 FQGNSA. Trimming stripped 4 bases from V and 0 bases from J, with 12 bases between. The CDR3 reads CASSSLGFANTGELFF. CDR3 DNA: TGTGCCAGCAGCTCCCTTGGGTTCGCGAACACCGGGGAGCTGTTTTTT.

This clonotype was counted only a few times. The chain links TRBV20-1 to TRBJ2-1, with D perhaps matching TRBD1 (6 bases). With 6 bases removed from V and 4 bases from J, the gap between germline ends came to 19 bases. Germline-derived CDR1 and CDR2 are DFQATT and SNEGSKA (reference sequence). This CDR3 has 15 residues. The CDR3 spells CSATIGGLTYNEQFF. The DNA of the CDR3 is TGCAGTGCCACAATAGGGGGTCTAACTTACAATGAGCAGTTCTTC.

This chain connects TRBV21-1 to TRBJ2-7; the table gives TRBD1 as D, unverified against the DNA. TRBV21-1 is listed as a pseudogene. The CDR3 is 17 residues long. CDR3 region: CASSKGVRGTGCSEQYF. For the CDR3, the DNA is TGTGCCAGCAGCAAAGGGGTTAGAGGGACAGGGTGTAGCGAGCAGTACTTC.

V is TRBV10-3 and J is TRBJ2-1; TRBD2 is a possible D gene (7 bases). The CDR3 has 15 residues. Germline loops: CDR1 ENHRY, CDR2 SYGVKD. Trimming removed 6 bases from V and 3 bases from J, with 15 bases in between. The CDR3 here is CAIRAGAEHYNEQFF. The CDR3 DNA sequence: TGTGCCATCAGGGCGGGGGCGGAACACTACAATGAGCAGTTCTTC.

The rearrangement links TRBV7-2 to TRBJ2-3; 11 bases are a match to TRBD2. Germline lookup yields CDR1 SGHTA and CDR2 FQGNSA. Trimming at V came to 5 bases and at J to 5 bases, leaving 9 bases not matched to a gene. The CDR3 loop spans 16 amino acids. For the CDR3, the DNA is TGTGCCAGCAGCAGCCGACTAGCGGGATTGGGAGATACGCAGTATTTT. It translates to CASSSRLAGLGDTQYF.

J is TRBJ2-1 and V is TRBV25-1, with 10 bases aligning to TRBD2. Germline CDR1 and CDR2: MGHDK and SYGVNS. The CDR3 runs to 15 residues. J lost 2 bases, V lost 6 bases, and 4 bases had no gene match. The CDR3 nucleotides are TGTGCCAGCAGCGGACTAGCGGCTGCCTACAATGAGCAGTTCTTC. Encoded protein: CASSGLAAAYNEQFF.

The chain employs TRBV7-2 and TRBJ2-5; 8 nucleotides line up with TRBD2. V was pared by 4 bases and J by 4 bases, with 5 bases of the junction left unmatched. This CDR3 is 14 amino acids long. Germline lookup yields CDR1 SGHTA and CDR2 FQGNSA. CDR3 protein: CASSSGLAAETQYF. The CDR3 DNA reads as TGTGCCAGCAGCTCCGGACTAGCTGCAGAGACCCAGTACTTC.

This chain uses TRBV4-2 with TRBJ2-7; no definite D call. CDR1 is LGHNA and CDR2 is YNFKEQ in the germline V gene. The CDR3 loop spans 14 amino acids. The V end was cut by 1 base, the J end by 1 base, with 8 bases between. DNA of the CDR3: TGTGCCAGCAGCCAAGGGGCGCGATCCTACGAGCAGTACTTC. Protein product: CASSQGARSYEQYF.